This T cell receptor beta chain was retrieved from a study of blood T cell repertoires in COVID-19. Authors' analysis steps: Estimates of nucleated cell counts were drawn from the amplification of reference gene primers. Data came from immunoSEQ multiplex PCR; TCRdb stores just in-frame clones and leaves some out. That table supplies the V and J calls and clone size; D and trimming were determined from the DNA. This sample has 450,000 to 500,000 clones, with 75% to 90% found just once. The V and J ends lost 2 bases and 0 bases, in that order; junction bases with no gene match: 3. CDR1 is MGHRA, CDR2 YSYEKL, per germline. The CDR3 covers 16 residues. This clone showed up just a few times. The cohort comprised adults aged 18 to 89 years residing in 20 to 30 US areas. Two negative PCRs, clearance, or symptom resolution had been documented for recovered Cohort 3 donors.

The sequence derives from a woman aged 60 to 75 who had recovered from COVID-19. Sequencing input: PBMCs or T cells enriched from blood (not recorded which). The chain recombines TRBV4-1 with TRBJ2-2, with 7 bases that match TRBD2. CDR3 residues: CASSQSGGPNTGELFF. CDR3 in DNA: TGCGCCAGCAGCCAATCGGGGGGACCGAACACCGGGGAGCTGTTTTTT.